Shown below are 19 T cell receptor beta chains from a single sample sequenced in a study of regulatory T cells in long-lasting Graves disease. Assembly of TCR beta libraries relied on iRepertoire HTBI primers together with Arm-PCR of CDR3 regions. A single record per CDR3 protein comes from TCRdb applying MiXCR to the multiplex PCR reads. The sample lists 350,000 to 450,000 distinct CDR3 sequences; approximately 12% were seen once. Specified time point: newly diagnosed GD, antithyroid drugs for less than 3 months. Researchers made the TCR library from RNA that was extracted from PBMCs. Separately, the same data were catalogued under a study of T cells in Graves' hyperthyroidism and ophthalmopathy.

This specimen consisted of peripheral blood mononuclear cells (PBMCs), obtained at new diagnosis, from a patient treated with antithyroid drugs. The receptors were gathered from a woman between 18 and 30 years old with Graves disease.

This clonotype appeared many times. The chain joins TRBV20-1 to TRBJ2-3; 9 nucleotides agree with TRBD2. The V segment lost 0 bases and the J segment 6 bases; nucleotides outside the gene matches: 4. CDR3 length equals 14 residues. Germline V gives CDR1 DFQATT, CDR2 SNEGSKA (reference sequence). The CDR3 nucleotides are TGCAGTGCTAGAGAAGGGACTAGCATCGATACGCAGTATTTT. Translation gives CSAREGTSIDTQYF.

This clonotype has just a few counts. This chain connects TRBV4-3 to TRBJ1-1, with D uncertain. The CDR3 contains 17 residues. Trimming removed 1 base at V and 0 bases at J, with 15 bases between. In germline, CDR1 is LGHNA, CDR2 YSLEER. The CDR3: CASSQGYRGYMNTEAFF. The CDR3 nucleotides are TGCGCCAGCAGCCAAGGGTATCGGGGATACATGAACACTGAAGCTTTCTTT.

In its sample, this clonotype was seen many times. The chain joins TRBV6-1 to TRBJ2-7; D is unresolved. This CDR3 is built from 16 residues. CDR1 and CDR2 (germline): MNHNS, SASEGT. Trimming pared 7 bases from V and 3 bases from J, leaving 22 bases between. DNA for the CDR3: TGTGCCAGCACTCGGGCTAGTGTTCGGTATCTCTACGAGCAGTACGTC. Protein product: CASTRASVRYLYEQYV.

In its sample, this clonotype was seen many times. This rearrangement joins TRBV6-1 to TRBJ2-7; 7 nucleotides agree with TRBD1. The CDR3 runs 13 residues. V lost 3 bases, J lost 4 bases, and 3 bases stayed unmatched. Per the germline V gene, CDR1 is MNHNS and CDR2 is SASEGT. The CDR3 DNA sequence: TGTGCCAGCAGTGAGGGACAGCCTTACGAGCAGTACGTC. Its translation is CASSEGQPYEQYV.

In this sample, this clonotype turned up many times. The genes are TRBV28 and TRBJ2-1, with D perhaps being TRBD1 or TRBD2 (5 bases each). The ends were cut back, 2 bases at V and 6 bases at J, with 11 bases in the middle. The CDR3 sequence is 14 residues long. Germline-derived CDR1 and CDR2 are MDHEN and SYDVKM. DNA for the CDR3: TGTGCCAGCAGTTTAGACGGGGCTAGCAATGAGCAGTTCTTC. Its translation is CASSLDGASNEQFF. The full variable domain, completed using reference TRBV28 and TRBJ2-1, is DVKVTQSSRYLVKRTGEKVFLECVQDMDHENMFWYRQDPGLGLRLIYFSYDVKMKEKGDIPEGYSVSREKKERFSLILESASTNQTSMYLCASSLDGASNEQFFGPGTRLTVL.

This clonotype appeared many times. In nucleotides, the CDR3 is TGCGCCAGCAGCCAAGGTACAGGGCAAAGGGAGACCCAGTACTTC. Protein sequence: CASSQGTGQRETQYF. The chain recombines TRBV4-3 with TRBJ2-5, with D tentatively TRBD1 (6 bases). Per germline, CDR1 LGHNA and CDR2 YSLEER. The CDR3 contains 15 residues. V shed 1 base and J shed 5 bases, with 14 bases lying between them.

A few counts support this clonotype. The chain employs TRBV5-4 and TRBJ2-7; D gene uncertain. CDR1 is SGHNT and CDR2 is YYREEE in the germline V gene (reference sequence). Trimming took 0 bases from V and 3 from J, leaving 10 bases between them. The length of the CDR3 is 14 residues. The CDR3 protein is CASSLGLDDYEQYV. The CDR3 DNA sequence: TGTGCCAGCAGCTTGGGCCTGGACGACTACGAGCAGTACGTC.

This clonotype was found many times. In DNA form, the CDR3 reads TGCGCCAGCAGCTTGGCCGTATACACTGAAGCTTTCTTT. It codes for CASSLAVYTEAFF. V and J are TRBV5-1 and TRBJ1-1; D remains ambiguous. Trimming removed 0 bases at V and 3 bases at J, with 6 bases between. This CDR3 comprises 13 residues. In germline, CDR1 is SGHRS, CDR2 YFSETQ.

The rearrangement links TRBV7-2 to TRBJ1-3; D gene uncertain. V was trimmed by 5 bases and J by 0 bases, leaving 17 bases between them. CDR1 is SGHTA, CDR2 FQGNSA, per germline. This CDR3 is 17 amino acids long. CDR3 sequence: CASSVDLPSYSGNTIYF. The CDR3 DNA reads TGTGCCAGCAGCGTAGACCTTCCGTCGTACTCTGGAAACACCATATATTTT.

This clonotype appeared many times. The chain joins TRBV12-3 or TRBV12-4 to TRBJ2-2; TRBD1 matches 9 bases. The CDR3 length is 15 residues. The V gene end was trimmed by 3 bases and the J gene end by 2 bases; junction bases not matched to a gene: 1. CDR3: CASSLGQGNTGELFF. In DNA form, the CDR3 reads TGTGCCAGCAGTTTGGGACAGGGAAACACCGGGGAGCTGTTTTTT.

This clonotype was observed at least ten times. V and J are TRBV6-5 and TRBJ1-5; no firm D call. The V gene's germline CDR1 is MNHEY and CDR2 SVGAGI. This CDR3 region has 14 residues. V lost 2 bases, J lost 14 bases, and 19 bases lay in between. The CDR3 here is CASSYELWALYKHF. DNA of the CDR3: TGTGCCAGCAGTTACGAGCTCTGGGCCCTTTACAAGCATTTT.

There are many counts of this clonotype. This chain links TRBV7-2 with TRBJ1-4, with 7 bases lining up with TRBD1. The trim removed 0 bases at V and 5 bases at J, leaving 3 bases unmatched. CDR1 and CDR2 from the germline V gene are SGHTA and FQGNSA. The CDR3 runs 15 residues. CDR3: CASSLAETGNEKLFF. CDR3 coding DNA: TGTGCCAGCAGCTTAGCGGAGACAGGGAATGAAAAACTGTTTTTT.

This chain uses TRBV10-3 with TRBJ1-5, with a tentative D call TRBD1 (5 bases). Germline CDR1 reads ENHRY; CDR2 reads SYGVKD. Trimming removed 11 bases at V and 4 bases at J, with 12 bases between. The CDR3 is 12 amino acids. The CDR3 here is CALEGLNQPQHF. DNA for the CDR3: TGTGCCCTTGAGGGACTTAATCAGCCCCAGCATTTT.

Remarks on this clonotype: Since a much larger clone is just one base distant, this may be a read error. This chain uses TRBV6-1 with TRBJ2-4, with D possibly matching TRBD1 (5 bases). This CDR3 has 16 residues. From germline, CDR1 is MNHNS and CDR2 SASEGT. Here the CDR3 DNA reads TGTGCCAGCAGCGTTGCAGGGATCTCTACCAAAAACACTCAGTACTTC. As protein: CASSVAGISTKNTQYF.

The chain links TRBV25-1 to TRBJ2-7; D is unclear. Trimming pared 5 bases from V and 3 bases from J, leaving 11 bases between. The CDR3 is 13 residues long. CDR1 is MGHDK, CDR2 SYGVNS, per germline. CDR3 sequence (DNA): TGTGCCAGCAGTCGAACATTATTCTACGAGCAGTACTTC. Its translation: CASSRTLFYEQYF.

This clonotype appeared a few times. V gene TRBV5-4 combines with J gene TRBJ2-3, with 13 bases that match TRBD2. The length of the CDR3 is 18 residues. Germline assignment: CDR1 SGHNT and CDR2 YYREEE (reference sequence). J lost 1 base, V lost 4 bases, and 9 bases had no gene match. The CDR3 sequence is CASSPDLLAGGGTDTQYF. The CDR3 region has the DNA TGTGCCAGCAGCCCAGACCTACTAGCGGGAGGGGGCACAGATACGCAGTATTTT. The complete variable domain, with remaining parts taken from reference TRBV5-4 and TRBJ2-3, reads ETGVTQSPTHLIKTRGQQVTLRCSSQSGHNTVSWYQQALGQGPQFIFQYYREEENGRGNFPPRFSGLQFPNYSSELNVNALELDDSALYLCASSPDLLAGGGTDTQYFGPGTRLTVL.

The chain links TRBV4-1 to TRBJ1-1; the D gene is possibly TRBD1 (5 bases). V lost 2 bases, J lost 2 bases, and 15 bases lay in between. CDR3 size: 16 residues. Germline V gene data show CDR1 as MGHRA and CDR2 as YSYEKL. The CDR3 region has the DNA TGCGCCAGCAGCCAAAGACAGCTCTCCTCCAACACTGAAGCTTTCTTT. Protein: CASSQRQLSSNTEAFF.

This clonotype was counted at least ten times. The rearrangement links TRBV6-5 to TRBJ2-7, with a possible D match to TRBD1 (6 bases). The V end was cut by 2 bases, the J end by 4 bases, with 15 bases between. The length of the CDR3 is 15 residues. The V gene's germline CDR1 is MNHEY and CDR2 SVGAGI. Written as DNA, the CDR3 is TGTGCCAGCAGTTACGGGGCCAGGGGTAATTACGAGCAGTACTTC. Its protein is CASSYGARGNYEQYF.

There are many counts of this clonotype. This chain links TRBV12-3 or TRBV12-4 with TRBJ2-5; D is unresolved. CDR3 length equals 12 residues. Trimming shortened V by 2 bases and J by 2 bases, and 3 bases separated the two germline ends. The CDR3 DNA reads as TGTGCCAGCAGTTTAATTCAAGAGACCCAGTACTTC. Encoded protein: CASSLIQETQYF.